The next 13 T cell receptor beta chains were all read from a single sample in a study of CD8+CD57+ T cells in acquired aplastic anemia. Genomic DNA acted as the template from which TCR beta VDJ combination and CDR3 sequence profiling were carried out. Using its own MiXCR run on the reads, TCRdb lists one record per CDR3 protein. The data contain 150,000 to 200,000 distinct CDR3 sequences, 64% of them singletons. Material: sorted CD4+, CD8+, or CD8+CD57+ T cells (not recorded which) from PBMCs. The receptors here all came from a human donor with severe aplastic anemia or a healthy control (not recorded which).

This clonotype occurred many times. This sequence joins TRBV6-5 and TRBJ1-1; the D gene is possibly TRBD1 (6 bases). Trimming left V 0 bases short and J 5 bases short, with 16 bases between. The CDR3 totals 16 residues. Looked up from germline, CDR1 is MNHEY and CDR2 is SVGAGI. For the CDR3, the DNA is TGTGCCAGCAGTTACTCAGCAGGGGAATTTCATACTGAAGCTTTCTTT. It translates to CASSYSAGEFHTEAFF.

This clonotype was counted many times. The chain uses TRBV7-2 and TRBJ2-2; 15 bases agree with TRBD2. Unmatched junction bases numbered 7, after V lost 5 bases and J lost 6 bases. Germline V CDR1 and CDR2: SGHTA, FQGNSA. This CDR3 region has 17 residues. CDR3 DNA: TGTGCCAGCAGCGTAGGACTAGCGGGGGGGCTTTCCGGGGAGCTGTTTTTT. Translated, it gives CASSVGLAGGLSGELFF.

This chain joins TRBV20-1 and TRBJ2-5; a weak D match, TRBD2 (5 bases). The DNA end lines up better with TRBJ2-7; the J call may be wrong. CDR3 length: 16 amino acids. Germline-derived CDR1 and CDR2 are DFQATT and SNEGSKA (reference sequence). CDR3 residues: CSARVRDPYSSYEQYF. CDR3 sequence (DNA): TGCAGTGCTAGAGTCCGGGATCCTTATAGCTCCTACGAGCAGTACTTC.

In DNA form, the CDR3 reads TGTGCCAGCAGTGATGCAGGGGGCAGGGTCGTGGAGTTCTTC. Its protein product is CASSDAGGRVVEFF. This sequence joins TRBV2 and TRBJ2-1, with 8 nucleotides matching TRBD1. The trim removed 3 bases at V and 14 bases at J, leaving 12 bases unmatched. Germline V gene lookup returns CDR1 SNHLY and CDR2 FYNNEI. This CDR3 contains 14 residues.

Ten or more counts support this clonotype. The V and J genes are TRBV3-1 and TRBJ2-7; TRBD1 agrees at 11 bases. J was trimmed by 6 bases and V by 4 bases; bases with no gene match: 2. This CDR3 spans 13 amino acids. Germline CDR1 reads LGHDT; CDR2 reads YNNKEL (reference sequence). In DNA, the CDR3 is TGTGCCAGCAGCCTCGGGACAGGGGGCGAGCAGTACTTC. Encoded protein: CASSLGTGGEQYF.

This clonotype was seen a few times. This sequence may be a read error, since a much larger clone differs from it by one base. The CDR3 does not close with the conserved phenylalanine or tryptophan, likely indicating a read error. V gene TRBV7-8 combines with J gene TRBJ2-3, with D perhaps matching TRBD2 (6 bases). The CDR3 spans 16 residues. Trimming cost V 2 bases and J 2 bases, with 14 bases left between them. CDR1 and CDR2 (germline): SGHVS, FQNEAQ. The CDR3 is CASSLPTSRSTDTQYV. The CDR3 coding sequence is TGTGCCAGCAGCTTACCGACTAGTCGGTCCACAGATACGCAGTATGTT.

The V gene is TRBV7-3, the J gene TRBJ2-2; D gene unclear. Trimming shortened V by 3 bases and J by 4 bases, and 3 bases separated the two germline ends. There are 12 residues in the CDR3. The V gene's germline CDR1 is SGHTA and CDR2 FQGTGA. The CDR3 coding sequence is TGTGCCAGCAGCTTCCTCACCGGGGAGCTGTTTTTT. As protein: CASSFLTGELFF. Full variable domain (missing parts from reference TRBV7-3 and TRBJ2-2): GAGVSQTPSNKVTEKGKYVELRCDPISGHTALYWYRQSLGQGPEFLIYFQGTGAADDSGLPNDRFFAVRPEGSVSTLKIQRTERGDSAVYLCASSFLTGELFFGEGSRLTVL.

This clonotype was observed a few times. This may be a read error, as it is one base from a much larger clone. This chain uses TRBV7-9 with TRBJ2-7; 10 nucleotides agree with TRBD2. V shed 3 bases, J shed 4 bases, and the junction held 6 bases outside the gene matches. The CDR3 length is 15 residues. CDR1 is SEHNR, CDR2 FQNEAQ, per germline (reference sequence). CDR3 sequence (DNA): TGTGCCAGCAGCTTGGAGCGGGGGGGCCCTTACGAGCAGTACTTC. It is translated as CASSLERGGPYEQYF.

This clonotype has just one count. This chain connects TRBV7-2 to TRBJ2-1; either TRBD1 or TRBD2 may supply D (5 bases each). V was cut by 1 base and J by 8 bases, with 12 bases left in between. Germline loops: CDR1 SGHTA, CDR2 FQGNSA. This CDR3 has 14 amino acids. The DNA of the CDR3 is TGTGCCAGCAGCTTAGTGGGACCCCAGTATGAGCAGTTCTTC. Encoded protein: CASSLVGPQYEQFF.

The rearrangement uses TRBV7-8 and TRBJ2-1, with D possibly TRBD2 on 6 matching bases. Deletions cut 1 base from V and 10 bases from J, with 11 bases between. There are 13 residues in the CDR3. CDR1 and CDR2 from the germline V gene are SGHVS and FQNEAQ. This chain's CDR3 is CASSLETSREQFF. CDR3 nucleotides: TGTGCCAGCAGCTTAGAAACTAGCAGGGAGCAGTTCTTC. Full variable domain (outside the CDR3, taken from reference TRBV7-8 and TRBJ2-1): GAGVSQSPRYKVAKRGQDVALRCDPISGHVSLFWYQQALGQGPEFLTYFQNEAQLDKSGLPSDRFFAERPEGSVSTLKIQRTQQEDSAVYLCASSLETSREQFFGPGTRLTVL.

The gene calls are TRBV7-8 and TRBJ2-7; 10 bases are shared with TRBD2. From germline, CDR1 is SGHVS and CDR2 FQNEAQ. The CDR3 is 18 residues long. J gave up 1 base and V 2 bases, and 11 bases lay outside the gene matches. CDR3 protein: CASSLSTVGLARSYEQYF. CDR3 DNA sequence: TGTGCCAGCAGCTTATCTACCGTGGGACTAGCGAGATCCTACGAGCAGTACTTC.

This clonotype has only one observation. The genes are TRBV20-1 and TRBJ2-1; 11 bases fit TRBD2. CDR1 DFQATT and CDR2 SNEGSKA come from the germline V gene (reference sequence). The CDR3 totals 18 residues. V dropped 1 base and J dropped 8; count of bases not matched to a gene: 16. In DNA form, the CDR3 reads TGCAGTGCTAGAGCCGTCCAGCGTATAGCGGGAGGGATGGATGAGCAGTTCTTC. It translates to CSARAVQRIAGGMDEQFF.

Only a few counts were recorded for this clonotype. The gene calls are TRBV9 and TRBJ1-5; D gene uncertain. Germline loops: CDR1 SGDLS, CDR2 YYNGEE. V dropped 5 bases and J dropped 4 bases, with 10 bases sitting between them. CDR3 length equals 13 residues. The CDR3, as DNA: TGTGCCAGCAGTGAAATGGGGAATCAGCCCCAGCATTTT. Translation gives CASSEMGNQPQHF.